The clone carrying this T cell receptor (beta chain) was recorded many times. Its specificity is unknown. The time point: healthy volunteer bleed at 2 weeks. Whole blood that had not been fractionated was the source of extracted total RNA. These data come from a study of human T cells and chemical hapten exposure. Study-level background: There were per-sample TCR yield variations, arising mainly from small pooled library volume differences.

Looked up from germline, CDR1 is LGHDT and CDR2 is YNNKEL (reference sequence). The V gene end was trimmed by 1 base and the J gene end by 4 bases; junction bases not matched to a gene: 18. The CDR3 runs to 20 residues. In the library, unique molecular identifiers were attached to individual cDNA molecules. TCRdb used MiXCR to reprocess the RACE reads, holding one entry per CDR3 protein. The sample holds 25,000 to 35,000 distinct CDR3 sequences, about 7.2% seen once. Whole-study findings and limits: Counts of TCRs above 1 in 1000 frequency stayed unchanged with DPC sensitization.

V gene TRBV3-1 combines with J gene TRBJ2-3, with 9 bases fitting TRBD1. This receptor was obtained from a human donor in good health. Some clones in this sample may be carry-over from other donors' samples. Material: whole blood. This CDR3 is CASSQVFGGRDRVGPDTQYF. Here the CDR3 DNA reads TGTGCCAGCAGCCAAGTCTTTGGCGGGCGGGACAGGGTAGGTCCAGATACGCAGTATTTT.